The T cell receptor beta chain described here comes from a study of T cells in Graves' hyperthyroidism and ophthalmopathy. Amplification of TCR beta CDR3 regions used RNA as the template. The TCR CDR3 was amplified in a first-round RT-PCR using the HTBI primer set. TCRdb re-called the multiplex PCR reads with MiXCR, one entry per CDR3 protein. The sample lists more than 450,000 distinct CDR3 sequences, approximately 14% occurring once. J gave up 0 bases and V 7 bases, and 9 bases lay outside the gene matches. The CDR3 is 15 residues long. In germline, CDR1 is SGHAT, CDR2 FQNNGV. This clonotype was observed a handful of times. Since a much larger clone is just one base distant, this may be a read error. The CDR3 carries no conserved terminal phenylalanine or tryptophan, so it likely arises from a read error. Patients counted as stable if ophthalmopathy did not develop within 18 months. Newly diagnosed hyperthyroidism, duration under 2 months, in patients aged 18 to 65. Over 9 ml of fresh peripheral blood supplied the PBMCs.

The sample was blood. The chain employs TRBV11-2 and TRBJ2-7; 7 bases align to TRBD1. This sequence was found in a middle-aged woman with Graves' hyperthyroidism. For the CDR3, the DNA is TGTGCCAGCACGACTCCCGGGACAGCCTCCTACGAGCAGTACTCC. It is translated as CASTTPGTASYEQYS.